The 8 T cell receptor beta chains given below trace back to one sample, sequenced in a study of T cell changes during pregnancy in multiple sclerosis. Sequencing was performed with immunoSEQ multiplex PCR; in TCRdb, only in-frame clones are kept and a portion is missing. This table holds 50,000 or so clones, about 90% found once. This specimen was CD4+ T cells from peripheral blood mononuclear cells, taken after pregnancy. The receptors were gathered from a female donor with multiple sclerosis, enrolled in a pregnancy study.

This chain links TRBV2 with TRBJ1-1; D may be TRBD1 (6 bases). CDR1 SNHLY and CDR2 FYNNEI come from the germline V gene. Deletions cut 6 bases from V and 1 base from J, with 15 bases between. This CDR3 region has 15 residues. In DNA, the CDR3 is TGTGCCAGCAGAAACACCGGGACACCGAACACTGAAGCTTTCTTT. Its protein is CASRNTGTPNTEAFF.

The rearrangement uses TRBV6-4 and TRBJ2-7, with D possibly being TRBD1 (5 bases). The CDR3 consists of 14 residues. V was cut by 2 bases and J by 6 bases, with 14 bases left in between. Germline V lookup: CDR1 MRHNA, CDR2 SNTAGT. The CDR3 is CASSDGASVSEQYF. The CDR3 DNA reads TGTGCCAGCAGTGACGGGGCGTCGGTTAGCGAGCAGTACTTC.

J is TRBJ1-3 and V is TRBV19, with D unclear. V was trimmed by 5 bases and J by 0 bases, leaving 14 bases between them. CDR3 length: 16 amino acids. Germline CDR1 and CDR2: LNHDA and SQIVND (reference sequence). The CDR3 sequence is CASSFPRDYSGNTIYF. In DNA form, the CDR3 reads TGTGCCAGTAGTTTCCCCCGAGATTACTCTGGAAACACCATATATTTT.

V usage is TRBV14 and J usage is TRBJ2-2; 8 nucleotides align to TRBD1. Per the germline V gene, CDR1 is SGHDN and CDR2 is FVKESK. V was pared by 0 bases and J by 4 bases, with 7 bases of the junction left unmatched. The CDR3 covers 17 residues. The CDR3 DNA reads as TGTGCCAGCAGCCAAGATATGGGACAGGTGATCACCGGGGAGCTGTTTTTT. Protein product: CASSQDMGQVITGELFF.

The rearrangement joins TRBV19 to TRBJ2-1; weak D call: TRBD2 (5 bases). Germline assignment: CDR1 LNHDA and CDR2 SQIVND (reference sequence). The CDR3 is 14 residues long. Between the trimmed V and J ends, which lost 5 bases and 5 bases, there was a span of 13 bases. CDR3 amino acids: CASSPRPGNNEQFF. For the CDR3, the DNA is TGTGCCAGTAGTCCAAGACCCGGGAACAATGAGCAGTTCTTC.

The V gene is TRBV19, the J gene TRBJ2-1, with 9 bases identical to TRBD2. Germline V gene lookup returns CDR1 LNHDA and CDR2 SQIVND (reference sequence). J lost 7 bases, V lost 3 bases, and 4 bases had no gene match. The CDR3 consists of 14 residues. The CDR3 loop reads CASSMGTSLNEQFF. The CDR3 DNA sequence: TGTGCCAGTAGTATGGGGACTAGCTTGAATGAGCAGTTCTTC.

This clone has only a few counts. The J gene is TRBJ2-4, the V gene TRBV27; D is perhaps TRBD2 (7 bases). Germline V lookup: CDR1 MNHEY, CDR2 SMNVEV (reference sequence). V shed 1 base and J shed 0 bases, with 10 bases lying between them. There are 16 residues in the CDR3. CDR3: CASSLWGGAAKNIQYF. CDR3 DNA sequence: TGTGCCAGCAGTTTATGGGGGGGGGCAGCCAAAAACATTCAGTACTTC.

The CDR3 sequence is CASNTGTGIYTGELFF. CDR3 sequence (DNA): TGTGCCAGCAACACCGGGACAGGGATCTACACCGGGGAGCTGTTTTTT. This chain joins TRBV7-2 and TRBJ2-2, with 9 bases aligning to TRBD1. V shed 7 bases and J 3 bases; nucleotides not matched to a gene: 9. CDR1 and CDR2 (germline): SGHTA, FQGNSA. This CDR3 spans 16 amino acids.